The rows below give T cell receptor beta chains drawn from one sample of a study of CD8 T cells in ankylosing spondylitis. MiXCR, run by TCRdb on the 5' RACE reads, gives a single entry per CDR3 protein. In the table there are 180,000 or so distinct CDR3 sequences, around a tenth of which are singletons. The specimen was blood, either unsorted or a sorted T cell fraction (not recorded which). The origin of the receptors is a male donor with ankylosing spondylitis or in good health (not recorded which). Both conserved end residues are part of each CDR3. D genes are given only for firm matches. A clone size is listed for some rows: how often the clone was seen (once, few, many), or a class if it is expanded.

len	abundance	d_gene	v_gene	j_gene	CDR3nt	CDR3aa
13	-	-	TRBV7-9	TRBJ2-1	TGTGCCAGCAGCTTAGTATCAGAGTCTGAGCAGTTCTTC	CASSLVSESEQFF
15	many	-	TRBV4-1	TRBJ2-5	TGCGCCAGCAGCCAAGGGTTACAGGGTTGGGAGACCCAGTACTTC	CASSQGLQGWETQYF
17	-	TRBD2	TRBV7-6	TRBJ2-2	TGTGCCAGCAGCCTATCTAGCGGAACCTGGGGCACCGGGGAGCTGTTTTTT	CASSLSSGTWGTGELFF
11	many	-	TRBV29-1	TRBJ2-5	TGCAGCGTTGACCTTGCAGAGACCCAGTACTTC	CSVDLAETQYF
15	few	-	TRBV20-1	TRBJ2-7	TGCAGTGCAAGACAAAGTAGCGAGGGCTCCTACGAGCAGTACTTC	CSARQSSEGSYEQYF
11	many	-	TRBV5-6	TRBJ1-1	TGTGCCAGCAGCTGGGGCACTGAAGCTTTCTTT	CASSWGTEAFF
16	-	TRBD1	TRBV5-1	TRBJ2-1	TGCGCCAGCAGCTTGGAGGACAGGGGGCTCTACAATGAGCAGTTCTTC	CASSLEDRGLYNEQFF
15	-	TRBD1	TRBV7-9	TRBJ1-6	TGTGCCAGCAGCTCACGGACAGGGGGCGATTCACCCCTCCACTTT	CASSSRTGGDSPLHF
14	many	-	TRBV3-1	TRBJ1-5	TGTGCCAGCAGCCAAGGAAGGCCGCAGGGGCCCCAGCATTTT	CASSQGRPQGPQHF
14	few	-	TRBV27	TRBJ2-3	TGTGCCAGCAGTTTATTACTAGCTGCAGATACGCAGTATTTT	CASSLLLAADTQYF
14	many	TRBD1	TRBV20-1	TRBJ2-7	TGCAGTGCCCACAGGGGGCTGCAAACCTACGAGCAGTACTTC	CSAHRGLQTYEQYF
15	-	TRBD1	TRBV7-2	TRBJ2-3	TGTGCCAGCAGCCAGGACAGGCGAAGCACAGATACGCAGTATTTT	CASSQDRRSTDTQYF
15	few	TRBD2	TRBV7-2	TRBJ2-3	TGTGCCAGCAGCACCCCTAGCGGGGCCACAGATACGCAGTATTTT	CASSTPSGATDTQYF
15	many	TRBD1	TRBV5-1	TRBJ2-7	TGCGCCAGCAGCCCGGGAGCAGGGGGCGTACACGAGCAGTACTTC	CASSPGAGGVHEQYF
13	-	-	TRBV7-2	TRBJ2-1	TGTGCCAGCACCGAAATCCGCTACAATGAGCAGTTCTTC	CASTEIRYNEQFF
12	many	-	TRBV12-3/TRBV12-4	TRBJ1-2	TGTGCCAGCAGTTTGCGCGGACAGCTTTCGACCTTC	CASSLRGQLSTF
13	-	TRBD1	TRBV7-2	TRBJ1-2	TGTGCCAGCAGCTTTGACAGGGGGCAAGGCTACACCTTC	CASSFDRGQGYTF
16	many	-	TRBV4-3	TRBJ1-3	TGCGCCAGCAGCCAAGAGCTCCGGGACGTTGGAAACACCATATATTTT	CASSQELRDVGNTIYF
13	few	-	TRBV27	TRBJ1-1	TGTGCCAGCAGTTTTCGGGTAGGCACTGAAGCTTTCTTT	CASSFRVGTEAFF
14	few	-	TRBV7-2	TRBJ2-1	TGTGCCAGCAGCTTAGGTGGTTGGGGGAATGAGCAGTTCTTC	CASSLGGWGNEQFF
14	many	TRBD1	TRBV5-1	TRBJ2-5	TGCGCCAGCAGCTCCGGGACAGGGTCGGAGACCCAGTACTTC	CASSSGTGSETQYF
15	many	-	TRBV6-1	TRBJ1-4	TGTGCCAGCACTCCCGGCAGGGGTGAAGGTGAAAAACTGTTTTTT	CASTPGRGEGEKLFF
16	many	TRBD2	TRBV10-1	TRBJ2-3	TGCGCCAGCAGTGAGTCGACTAGCGGGGCCACAGATACGCAGTATTTT	CASSESTSGATDTQYF
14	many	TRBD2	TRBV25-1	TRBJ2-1	TGTGCCAGCAGTGAAGGACTAGATATTAATGAGCAGTTCTTC	CASSEGLDINEQFF
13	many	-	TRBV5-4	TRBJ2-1	TGTGCCAGCAGCTTGGACGAGGGCAATGAGCAGTTCTTC	CASSLDEGNEQFF
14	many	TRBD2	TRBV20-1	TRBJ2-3	TGCAGTGCTAGAGTAGCGGGGGGCACAGATACGCAGTATTTT	CSARVAGGTDTQYF
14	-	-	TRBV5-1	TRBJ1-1	TGCGCCAGCAGCTTGATCGGGGGGGACACTGAAGCTTTCTTT	CASSLIGGDTEAFF
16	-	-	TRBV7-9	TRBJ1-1	TGTGCCAGCAGCTTATTCCCGCCGGGGGCTCGGGCTGAAGCTTTCTTT	CASSLFPPGARAEAFF
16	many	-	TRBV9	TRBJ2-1	TGTGCCAGCAGCCCAGGGGGGGACAGGCGATACAATGAGCAGTTCTTC	CASSPGGDRRYNEQFF
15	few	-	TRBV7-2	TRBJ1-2	TGTGCCAGCAGCTCCGGACTAGTACTCGGGTATGGCTACACCTTC	CASSSGLVLGYGYTF
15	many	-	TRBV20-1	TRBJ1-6	TGCAGTGCTAGAAGGGATAGCTCCTATAATTCACCCCTCCACTTT	CSARRDSSYNSPLHF
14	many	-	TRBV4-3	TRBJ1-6	TGCGCCAGCAGCCAAGCCAGGGCAAATTCACCCCTCCACTTT	CASSQARANSPLHF
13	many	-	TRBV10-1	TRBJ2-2	TGCGCCAGCAGTCGGACAGACCCCGGGGAGCTGTTTTTT	CASSRTDPGELFF
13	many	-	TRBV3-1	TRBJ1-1	TGTGCCAGCAGCGCCCCGGGGGGAACTGAAGCTTTCTTT	CASSAPGGTEAFF
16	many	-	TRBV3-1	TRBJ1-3	TGTGCCAGCAGCCAAGGGACGGCGTTTTCTGGAAACACCATATATTTT	CASSQGTAFSGNTIYF
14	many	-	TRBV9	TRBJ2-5	TGTGCCAGCAGCTCTCGCCTTAGAGAAGAGACCCAGTACTTC	CASSSRLREETQYF
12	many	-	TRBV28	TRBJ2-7	TGTGCCAGCAGTTTTAAGTGGGGCGAGCAGTACTTC	CASSFKWGEQYF
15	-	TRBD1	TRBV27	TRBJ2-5	TGTGCCAGCAGTTCGCCGACAGGGGGACGGGAGACCCAGTACTTC	CASSSPTGGRETQYF
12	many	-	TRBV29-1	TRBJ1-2	TGCAGCGTTGAGGACGTAGGATATGGCTACACCTTC	CSVEDVGYGYTF
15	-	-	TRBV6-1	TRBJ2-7	TGTGCCAGCAGTCCAACGGGGTCTGGCCCCTACGAGCAGTACTTC	CASSPTGSGPYEQYF
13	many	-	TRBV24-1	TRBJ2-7	TGTGCCACCAGTGATTTGCAAACCTACGAGCAGTACTTC	CATSDLQTYEQYF
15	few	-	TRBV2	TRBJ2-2	TGTGCCAGCAGTGCCGGGGCAGCTTACACCGGGGAGCTGTTTTTT	CASSAGAAYTGELFF
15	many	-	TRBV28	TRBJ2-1	TGTGCCAGCAGTTTAGTAGCAACATCCTACAATGAGCAGTTCTTC	CASSLVATSYNEQFF
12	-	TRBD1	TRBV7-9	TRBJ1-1	TGTGCCAGCGGAGGACAGGGCGGGGAAGCTTTCTTT	CASGGQGGEAFF
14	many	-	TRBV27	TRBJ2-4	TGTGCCAGCAGTTCCAGTTTAGCCAAAAACATTCAGTACTTC	CASSSSLAKNIQYF
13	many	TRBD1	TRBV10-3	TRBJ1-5	TGTGCCATCAGCGGGACAGGGGATCAGCCCCAGCATTTT	CAISGTGDQPQHF
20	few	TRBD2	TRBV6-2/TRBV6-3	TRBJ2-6	TGTGCCAGCAGTTACCCGACAGGACTAGCGGGTCTCTCTGGGGCCAACGTCCTGACTTTC	CASSYPTGLAGLSGANVLTF
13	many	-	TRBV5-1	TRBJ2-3	TGCGCCAGCAGCTTGCGCCGAGGAGATACGCAGTATTTT	CASSLRRGDTQYF
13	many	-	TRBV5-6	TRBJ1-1	TGTGCCAGCAGCTGGAGCCCGAACACTGAAGCTTTCTTT	CASSWSPNTEAFF
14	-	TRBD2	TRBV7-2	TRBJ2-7	TGTGCCAGCTCAGTGGTAGCGGGAGTCGACGAGCAGTACTTC	CASSVVAGVDEQYF
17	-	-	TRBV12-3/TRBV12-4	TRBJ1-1	TGTGCCAGCAGCTCCCGTCCGGACCAGCCGTATGGGACTGAAGCTTTCTTT	CASSSRPDQPYGTEAFF
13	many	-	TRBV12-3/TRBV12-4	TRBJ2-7	TGTGCCAGCAGGGATAGGAACTCCTACGAGCAGTACTTC	CASRDRNSYEQYF
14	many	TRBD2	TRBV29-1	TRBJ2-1	TGCAGCGGGCGCGCGACGTTAGCGGGGGCTGAGCAGTTCTTC	CSGRATLAGAEQFF
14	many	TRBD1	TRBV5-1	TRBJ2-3	TGCGCCAGCACGACAGGGATAAGCACAGATACGCAGTATTTT	CASTTGISTDTQYF